This is a list of T cell receptor beta chains from one sample in a study of PD-1 blockade in classical Hodgkin lymphoma. Sequenced by immunoSEQ multiplex PCR; TCRdb stores in-frame clones only, minus some. This sample has some 93,000 clones, with approximately 89% found just once. The material was peripheral blood mononuclear cells (PBMCs), obtained before the second cycle of nivolumab. Receptor source: a human donor with classical Hodgkin lymphoma. Both conserved end residues are part of each CDR3. Fields, in order: CDR3 protein, CDR3 DNA, J gene, V gene, D gene, clone size. A D gene is named only where the DNA matches it firmly. Part of the rows lack a size; the others show once, few, many or a class for expanded clones.

CASSLAFGGLFGETQYF,TGTGCCAGCAGCTTAGCGTTCGGGGGGCTATTCGGAGAGACCCAGTACTTC,TRBJ2-5,TRBV7-9,NA,NA
CASSFFGDSGTEAFF,TGTGCCAGCAGCTTCTTCGGGGATTCGGGCACTGAAGCTTTCTTT,TRBJ1-1,TRBV5-5,NA,NA
CASSPRQGEQFF,TGTGCCAGCAGCCCTAGACAGGGCGAGCAGTTCTTC,TRBJ2-1,TRBV27,TRBD1,NA
CASSFTDTQYF,TGTGCCAGCAGCTTCACAGATACGCAGTATTTT,TRBJ2-3,TRBV5-6,NA,NA
CASSFREVGYEQYF,TGTGCCAGCAGCTTCCGGGAGGTGGGCTACGAGCAGTACTTC,TRBJ2-7,TRBV11-2,TRBD2,NA
CASSWTELNSGANVLTF,TGCGCCAGCAGCTGGACAGAGTTGAATTCTGGGGCCAACGTCCTGACTTTC,TRBJ2-6,TRBV5-1,NA,NA
CASSQRPGQPQHF,TGTGCCAGCAGCCAACGACCGGGGCAGCCCCAGCATTTT,TRBJ1-5,TRBV7-3,NA,NA
CASSPSGRKHEKLFF,TGTGCCAGCAGTCCCTCAGGGAGGAAACATGAAAAACTGTTTTTT,TRBJ1-4,TRBV28,NA,NA
CAQRRAQSSPLHF,TGTGCGCAGCGCAGGGCGCAAAGTTCACCCCTCCACTTT,TRBJ1-6,TRBV7-6,NA,few
CASSFSSGRESTDTQYF,TGTGCCAGCAGCTTTTCTAGCGGGAGGGAAAGCACAGATACGCAGTATTTT,TRBJ2-3,TRBV11-2,TRBD2,NA
CASISAYGYTF,TGTGCCAGCATTTCAGCATATGGCTACACCTTC,TRBJ1-2,TRBV6-6,NA,NA
CASSFASGGGYGYTF,TGCGCCAGCAGCTTTGCCTCAGGGGGCGGCTATGGCTACACCTTC,TRBJ1-2,TRBV5-1,TRBD1,NA
CASSFNRDTKQFF,TGTGCCAGCAGCTTTAACCGGGACACAAAGCAGTTCTTC,TRBJ2-1,TRBV5-4,NA,NA
CASSPSIGDYGYTF,TGTGCCAGCTCACCATCAATCGGGGACTATGGCTACACCTTC,TRBJ1-2,TRBV18,NA,NA
CASSMRTVRTQYF,TGTGCCAGTAGTATGAGGACGGTCCGGACCCAGTACTTC,TRBJ2-5,TRBV19,NA,NA
CASSVDWYNEQFF,TGTGCCAGCAGCGTAGATTGGTACAATGAGCAGTTCTTC,TRBJ2-1,TRBV9,NA,once
CASRTTGGITEAFF,TGTGCCAGCAGGACCACAGGGGGCATTACTGAAGCTTTCTTT,TRBJ1-1,TRBV6-1,TRBD1,NA
CASSADDVDRGGGELFF,TGTGCCAGTAGTGCCGATGATGTTGACAGGGGTGGCGGGGAGCTGTTTTTT,TRBJ2-2,TRBV19,TRBD1,NA
CASSAWTSGGYEQYF,TGTGCCAGCAGTGCTTGGACTAGCGGGGGCTACGAGCAGTACTTC,TRBJ2-7,TRBV2,TRBD2,NA
CASSQDSKNEQFF,TGCGCCAGCAGCCAAGATTCCAAGAATGAGCAGTTCTTC,TRBJ2-1,TRBV4-1,NA,NA
CASSPGGWTTLDTQYF,TGTGCCAGTAGTCCGGGAGGCTGGACAACTCTTGATACGCAGTATTTT,TRBJ2-3,TRBV19,TRBD2,NA
CASSLEVGELFF,TGCGCCAGCAGCCTTGAGGTCGGGGAGCTGTTTTTT,TRBJ2-2,TRBV4-1,NA,NA
CASSLAGSTEAFF,TGCGCCAGCAGCTTAGCAGGGTCCACTGAAGCTTTCTTT,TRBJ1-1,TRBV5-1,NA,NA
CASSLAGTGNFGQYF,TGTGCCAGCAGCTTGGCCGGGACAGGGAATTTCGGGCAGTACTTC,TRBJ2-7,TRBV5-5,TRBD1,NA
CSVNLGTNRYNEQFF,TGCAGCGTCAATCTCGGGACTAACCGTTACAATGAGCAGTTCTTC,TRBJ2-1,TRBV29-1,TRBD2,NA
CASIGQYNEQFF,TGTGCCAGCATCGGTCAGTACAATGAGCAGTTCTTC,TRBJ2-1,TRBV5-4,NA,NA
CASSSRGRGEEKLFF,TGCGCCAGCAGCTCCCGGGGGAGGGGCGAAGAAAAACTGTTTTTT,TRBJ1-4,TRBV5-1,NA,NA
CATSRDHGVLEYEQYF,TGTGCCACCAGCAGAGATCACGGAGTATTGGAGTACGAGCAGTACTTC,TRBJ2-7,TRBV15,NA,NA
CASGHTGLGYTF,TGTGCCAGCGGACATACAGGGTTGGGCTACACCTTC,TRBJ1-2,TRBV28,NA,NA
CASSLGVWRTDTQYF,TGTGCCAGCAGCTTAGGCGTTTGGCGCACAGATACGCAGTATTTT,TRBJ2-3,TRBV13,NA,NA
CASGRAFNQPQHF,TGTGCCAGCGGCAGGGCCTTTAATCAGCCCCAGCATTTT,TRBJ1-5,TRBV6-5,NA,NA
CASSLEGFPYNSPLHF,TGTGCCAGCAGTTTGGAGGGGTTCCCTTATAATTCACCCCTCCACTTT,TRBJ1-6,TRBV27,NA,NA
CASSLATSGTGELFF,TGTGCCAGCAGCTTAGCCACCTCAGGGACCGGGGAGCTGTTTTTT,TRBJ2-2,TRBV7-9,NA,NA
CASSQLSGSPNTGELFF,TGCGCCAGCAGCCAACTGAGCGGGAGCCCAAACACCGGGGAGCTGTTTTTT,TRBJ2-2,TRBV4-1,TRBD2,NA
CASSQEGSGRDPGGELFF,TGTGCCAGCAGCCAAGAAGGCAGCGGGAGAGATCCCGGCGGGGAGCTGTTTTTT,TRBJ2-2,TRBV4-2,TRBD2,once
CASSFQDEQYF,TGTGCCAGTAGTTTCCAGGACGAGCAGTACTTC,TRBJ2-7,TRBV19,NA,NA